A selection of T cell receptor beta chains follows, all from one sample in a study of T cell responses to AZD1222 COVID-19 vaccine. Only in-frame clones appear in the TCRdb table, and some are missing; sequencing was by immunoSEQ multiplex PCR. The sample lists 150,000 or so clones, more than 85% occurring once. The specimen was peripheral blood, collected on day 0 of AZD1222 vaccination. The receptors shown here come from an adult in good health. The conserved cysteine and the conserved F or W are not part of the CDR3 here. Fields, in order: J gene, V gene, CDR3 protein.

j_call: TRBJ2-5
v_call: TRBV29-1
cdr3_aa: SLGFGGEETQY

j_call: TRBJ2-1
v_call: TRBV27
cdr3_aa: ASTKGDRYNEQF

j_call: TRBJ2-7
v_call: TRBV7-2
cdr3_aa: ASSLGGTSSYEQY

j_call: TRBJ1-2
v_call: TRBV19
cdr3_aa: ASSMARRGDYGYT

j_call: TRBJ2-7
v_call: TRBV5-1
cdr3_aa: ASSTGLEDEQY

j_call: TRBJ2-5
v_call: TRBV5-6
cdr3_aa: ASSPKGFGGETQY

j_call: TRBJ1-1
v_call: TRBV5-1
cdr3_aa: ASSFGDAGGRTEAF

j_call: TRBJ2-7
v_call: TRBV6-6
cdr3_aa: ASSPLPDYEQY

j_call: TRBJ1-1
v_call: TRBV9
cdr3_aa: ASSVVGGHTEAF

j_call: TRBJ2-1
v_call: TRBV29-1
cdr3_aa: SVDSSGRVNEQF

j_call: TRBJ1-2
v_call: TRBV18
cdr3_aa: ASSPGQGVYT

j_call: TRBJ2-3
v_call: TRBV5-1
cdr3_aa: ASSLVRLSATDTQY

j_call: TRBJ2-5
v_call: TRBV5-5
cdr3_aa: ASTPGTDLNLQETQY

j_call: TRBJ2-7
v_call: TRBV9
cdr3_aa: ASSVNPTGADEQY

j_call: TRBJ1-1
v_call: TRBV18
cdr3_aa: ASSQLGGQTEAF

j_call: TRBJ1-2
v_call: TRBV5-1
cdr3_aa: ASSLGDDYGYT

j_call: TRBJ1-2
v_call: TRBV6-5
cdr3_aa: ASSYTLNDRRGYT

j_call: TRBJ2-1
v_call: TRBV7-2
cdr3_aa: ASSKPGTSGSNEQF

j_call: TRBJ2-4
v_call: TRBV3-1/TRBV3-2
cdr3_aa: ASSQDAGTGSNIQY

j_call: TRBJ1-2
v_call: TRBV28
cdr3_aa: ASSRTPYISNYGYT